This TCR beta chain was identified during a study of cytomegalovirus exposure and HLA in healthy donors. Across the study: Drawn from HLA-typed donors, tens of millions of unique TCRs were held in an early data release.

As regards this clone: Its antigen is still unknown.

The PCR made use of 60 Vbeta and 13 Jbeta primers. Assay: immunoSEQ multiplex PCR; the TCRdb copy retains only in-frame clones and omits some. The table includes 150,000 to 200,000 clones, 80% to 90% detected once. The CDR3 loop spans 15 amino acids. Germline assignment: CDR1 SGDLS and CDR2 YYNGEE. The germline V and J ends were trimmed by 0 bases and 5 bases, with 12 bases remaining between them. Notes on the study in general: The listing of 150 to 200 TCR beta chains classed them as cytomegalovirus-associated.

What was sequenced was PBMCs. The chain links TRBV9 to TRBJ2-4; no clear D. The clonotype was recovered from a man between 50 and 59 years old in good health and CMV-seropositive. CDR3 sequence: CASSVGGELQNIQYF. CDR3 DNA: TGTGCCAGCAGCGTAGGTGGTGAGCTGCAAAACATTCAGTACTTC.